This T cell receptor (beta chain) was captured in a study of tumor-infiltrating lymphocytes in primary liver carcinoma. The overall study: The study enrolled male and female patients aged 30 to 69 years.

Constant-region priming of approximately 0.55 ug total RNA yielded TCR beta cDNA. Construction of TCR beta libraries relied on three successive nested multiplex PCR rounds employing slightly modified ARM-PCR. Via MiXCR, TCRdb re-called the multiplex PCR reads, giving one row per CDR3 protein. The data hold more than 70,000 distinct CDR3 sequences, with approximately 62% observed a single time. As for this clonotype: One junction end does not reproduce the germline sequence, and a read error may be involved.

Unsorted bulk tissue of roughly 17-33 mg yielded co-extracted RNA and DNA. The source is a man aged 35 to 55 with primary liver carcinoma and hepatitis B virus infection. Sample: tumor-adjacent normal liver tissue.

The CDR3, as DNA: TGTGCCAGCAGTTACGGCGTCGGTACCGGATTTAGCGATCAGCCCCAGCATTTT. This gives the protein CASSYGVGTGFSDQPQHF. The chain employs TRBV6-2 or TRBV6-3 and TRBJ1-5; D gene unclear. The germline CDR1 and CDR2 sequences are MNHEY and SVGEGT. The CDR3 extends over 18 amino acids.